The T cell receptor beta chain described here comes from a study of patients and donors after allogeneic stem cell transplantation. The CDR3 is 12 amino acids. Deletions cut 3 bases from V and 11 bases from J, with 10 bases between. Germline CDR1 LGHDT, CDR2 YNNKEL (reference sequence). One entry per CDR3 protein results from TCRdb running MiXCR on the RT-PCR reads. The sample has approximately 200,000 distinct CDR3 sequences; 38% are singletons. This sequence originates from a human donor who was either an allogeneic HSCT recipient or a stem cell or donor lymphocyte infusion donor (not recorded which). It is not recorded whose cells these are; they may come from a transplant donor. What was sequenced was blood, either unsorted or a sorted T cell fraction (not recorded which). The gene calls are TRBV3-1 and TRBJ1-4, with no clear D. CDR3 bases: TGTGCCAGCAGCCAGGTAGACCGCAAACTGTTTTTT. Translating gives CASSQVDRKLFF.